The clone carrying this T cell receptor (beta chain) was picked up a small number of times. The sample is drawn from a study of response to subunit inactivated influenza vaccine. TCRdb reanalysed the RT-PCR reads using MiXCR and keeps one entry per CDR3 protein. The sample records about 780,000 distinct CDR3 sequences, around a sixth being singletons. The CDR3 is 15 residues long. Trimming shortened V by 0 bases and J by 6 bases, and 12 bases separated the two germline ends. In germline, CDR1 is SGDLS, CDR2 YYNGEE. The rearrangement uses TRBV9 and TRBJ2-2; D is unresolved. Source: PBMCs from blood, taken about 5 days after vaccination. The clonotype originates from a man aged 50 to 60 who received an inactivated influenza vaccine. The CDR3 DNA is TGTGCCAGCAGCGTAGCTAACAGTGAGGCCGGGGAGCTGTTTTTT. Amino acid sequence: CASSVANSEAGELFF.